The subject of this entry is one TCR beta chain. The entry originates in a study of blood T cell repertoires in COVID-19. In the study overall: T cells, B-cell-depleted T cells, or PBMCs provided the cDNA or gDNA that served as material.

In the original analysis: Reference gene primer amplification yielded estimated nucleated cell counts. Only in-frame clones appear in the TCRdb table, and some are missing; sequencing was by immunoSEQ multiplex PCR. V and J calls and clone size are copied from that table; D and trimming were computed from the DNA. The sample lists about 250,000 clones, 87% seen once, with 3% in the top ten. Germline lookup yields CDR1 LGHNA and CDR2 YSLEER. Trimming took off 0 bases at V and 7 bases at J, with 15 bases between the two ends. The CDR3 has 15 amino acids. The gene calls are TRBV4-3 and TRBJ1-2, with D uncertain. The sample was peripheral blood. This TCR was sampled from a man between 18 and 29 years old with active or convalescent COVID-19. CDR3 protein: CASSQDRLRAAGYTF. CDR3 bases: TGCGCCAGCAGCCAAGATCGTCTGAGGGCAGCTGGCTACACCTTC.